Each of the 2 T cell receptor beta chains below was sequenced from the same sample in a study of blood T cell repertoires in COVID-19. Generated by immunoSEQ multiplex PCR, the TCRdb table keeps only in-frame clones and is missing some. Among 300,000 to 350,000 clones listed, about 90% were seen once. The sequenced sample consisted of peripheral blood. All receptors derive from a man aged 18-30 years with active or convalescent COVID-19.

As concerns this clone: At the DNA level, this CDR3 is encoded by other sequences in the same sample as well. V is TRBV28 and J is TRBJ2-1; 13 nucleotides line up with TRBD2. Germline V CDR1 and CDR2: MDHEN, SYDVKM. The CDR3 is 16 residues long. Losses at the gene ends were 2 bases for V and 7 bases for J; bases not matched to a gene: 5. CDR3 coding DNA: TGTGCCAGCAGTTTAGTTCGGACTAGCGGGAGAAATGAGCAGTTCTTC. Its protein is CASSLVRTSGRNEQFF.

The chain links TRBV2 to TRBJ2-3, with TRBD2 matching 14 bases. V shed 6 bases, J shed 3 bases, and the junction held 2 bases outside the gene matches. This CDR3 is built from 15 residues. Germline CDR1 reads SNHLY; CDR2 reads FYNNEI. CDR3 in DNA: TGTGCCAGCAGAGGGACTAGCGGGAGTACAGATACGCAGTATTTT. This gives the protein CASRGTSGSTDTQYF. Full variable domain (outside the CDR3, taken from reference TRBV2 and TRBJ2-3): EPEVTQTPSHQVTQMGQEVILRCVPISNHLYFYWYRQILGQKVEFLVSFYNNEISEKSEIFDDQFSVERPDGSNFTLKIRSTKLEDSAMYFCASRGTSGSTDTQYFGPGTRLTVL.